Listed below are T cell receptor beta chains from one sample, sequenced in a study of blood T cell repertoires in COVID-19. Sequencing was performed with immunoSEQ multiplex PCR; in TCRdb, only in-frame clones are kept and a portion is missing. The repertoire holds about 160,000 clones, with under 90% as singletons. The sequenced sample consisted of PBMCs or T cells enriched from blood (not recorded which). The receptor source for this set is a woman aged 45-60 years who had recovered from COVID-19. Both conserved end residues are part of each CDR3. A D gene is named only where the DNA matches it firmly. Clone sizes are given selectively: once, few, many, or a class where the clone is expanded.

V gene	D gene	clone size	J gene	CDR3 DNA	CDR3 protein
TRBV6-5	NA	NA	TRBJ1-4	TGTGCCAGCAGTTTGACAGCACGGGAAAAACTGTTTTTT	CASSLTAREKLFF
TRBV18	TRBD1	NA	TRBJ2-7	TGTGCCAGCTCACCGGGACAGGCGCAGCCCGGCGAGCAGTACTTC	CASSPGQAQPGEQYF
TRBV10-2	TRBD1	NA	TRBJ1-1	TGCGCCAGCAGTGATATGGGACAGGGATCAGGTGAAGCTTTCTTT	CASSDMGQGSGEAFF
TRBV7-8	TRBD2	NA	TRBJ2-5	TGTGCCAGCAGCTTTTCGACTAGCGGGGGGCTCTTAGAGACCCAGTACTTC	CASSFSTSGGLLETQYF
TRBV2	NA	NA	TRBJ2-4	TGTGCCAGCAGGCAGGGGATTCTCAAAAACATTCAGTACTTC	CASRQGILKNIQYF
TRBV20-1	NA	NA	TRBJ2-1	TGCAGTGCTCAGCAGGCAGAGCAGTTCTTC	CSAQQAEQFF
TRBV19	NA	NA	TRBJ1-5	TGTGCCAGTAGTATTTTCGGCGCAGGGAACAATCAGCCCCAGCATTTT	CASSIFGAGNNQPQHF
TRBV11-2	TRBD1	NA	TRBJ1-6	TGTGCCAGCAGCTTAACCGGGACAGGCAATTCACCCCTCCACTTT	CASSLTGTGNSPLHF
TRBV27	NA	NA	TRBJ1-1	TGTGCCAGCAGTTTCGGGGGGCGGGCCACTGAAGCTTTCTTT	CASSFGGRATEAFF
TRBV6-5	TRBD2	NA	TRBJ2-5	TGTGCCAGCAGTTACCAATACGGGGGGGGTGAGACCCAGTACTTC	CASSYQYGGGETQYF
TRBV5-6	NA	NA	TRBJ2-3	TGTGCCAGCAGCTTAGGGACTAGCACAGATACGCAGTATTTT	CASSLGTSTDTQYF
TRBV7-9	NA	NA	TRBJ1-2	TGTGCCAGCAGCCCCAGGGCTAACTATGGCTACACCTTC	CASSPRANYGYTF
TRBV6-6	TRBD1	NA	TRBJ1-1	TGTGCCAGCAGGAGGGACAGCGGGACTGAAGCTTTCTTT	CASRRDSGTEAFF
TRBV19	TRBD1	NA	TRBJ1-4	TGTGCCAGTAGTATACTCTGGGCGGGGACAGGCCGCAATGAAAAACTGTTTTTT	CASSILWAGTGRNEKLFF
TRBV6-2/TRBV6-3	NA	NA	TRBJ2-3	TGTGCCAGCAGTACAATATTCTCTAGCACAGATACGCAGTATTTT	CASSTIFSSTDTQYF
TRBV3-1/TRBV3-2	NA	NA	TRBJ2-7	TGTGCCAGCAGTCAAGACTACTCCTACGAGCAGTACTTC	CASSQDYSYEQYF
TRBV10-3	TRBD1	NA	TRBJ1-2	TGTGCCATCAGTGTACAGGGGGCAGGCTATGGCTACACCTTC	CAISVQGAGYGYTF
TRBV12-3/TRBV12-4	TRBD1	NA	TRBJ1-2	TGTGCCAGCAGCGTCAGGGGGTCCTATGGCTACACCTTC	CASSVRGSYGYTF
TRBV19	NA	few	TRBJ1-1	TGTGCCAGTAGTATTTATTTTGTTTTTGAGGAGAACACTGAAGCTTTCTTT	CASSIYFVFEENTEAFF
TRBV29-1	NA	NA	TRBJ2-7	TGCAGCGTGGGCCTACGGTTATTGGAGGAGCAGTACTTC	CSVGLRLLEEQYF
TRBV11-2	TRBD1	NA	TRBJ1-5	TGTGCCAGCAGCCTGACAGGGACTGGCAATCAGCCCCAGCATTTT	CASSLTGTGNQPQHF
TRBV6-4	TRBD2	NA	TRBJ2-7	TGTGCCAGCAGGACTAGCGGGAGGAGGAACTACGAGCAGTACTTC	CASRTSGRRNYEQYF